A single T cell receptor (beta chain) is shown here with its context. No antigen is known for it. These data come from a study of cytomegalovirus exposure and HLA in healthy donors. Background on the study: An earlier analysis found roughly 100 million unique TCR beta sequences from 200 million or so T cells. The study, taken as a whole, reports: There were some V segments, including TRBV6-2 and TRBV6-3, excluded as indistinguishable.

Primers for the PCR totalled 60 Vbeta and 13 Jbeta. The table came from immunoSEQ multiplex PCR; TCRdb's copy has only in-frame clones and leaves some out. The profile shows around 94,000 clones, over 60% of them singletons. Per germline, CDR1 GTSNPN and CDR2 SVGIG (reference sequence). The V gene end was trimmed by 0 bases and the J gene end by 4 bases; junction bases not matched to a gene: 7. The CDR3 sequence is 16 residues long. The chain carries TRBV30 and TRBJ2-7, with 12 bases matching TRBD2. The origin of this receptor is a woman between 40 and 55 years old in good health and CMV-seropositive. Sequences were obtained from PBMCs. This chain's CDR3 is CAWSVRTSGNRYEQYF. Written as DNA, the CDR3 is TGTGCCTGGAGTGTCAGGACTAGCGGGAATCGTTACGAGCAGTACTTC. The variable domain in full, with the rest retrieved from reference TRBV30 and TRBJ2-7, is SQTIHQWPATLVQPVGSPLSLECTVEGTSNPNLYWYRQAAGRGLQLLFYSVGIGQISSEVPQNLSASRPQDRQFILSSKKLLLSDSGFYLCAWSVRTSGNRYEQYFGPGTRLTVT.